This record looks at one TCR beta chain sequence and its context. The entry originates in a study of OX40 agonist ivuxolimab in advanced cancers. Germline CDR1 SGHAT, CDR2 FQNNGV. The V end lost 0 bases, the J end lost 7 bases, and 10 bases lay between the germline ends. The CDR3 runs to 14 residues. Libraries were prepared by immunoSEQ multiplex PCR; TCRdb keeps only in-frame clonotypes and omits some of them. Here the sample spans about 72,000 clones, 89% being singletons. The receptor's source is an adult with an advanced solid tumor such as melanoma, head and neck, liver or kidney cancer. V gene TRBV11-2 combines with J gene TRBJ1-5; D unresolved. Specimen: CD4+ or CD8+ T cells sorted from blood, collected in a trial of the OX40 agonist ivuxolimab. In DNA form, the CDR3 reads TGTGCCAGCAGCTTAGATAGTGGGGAACAGCCCCAGCATTTT. Its translation is CASSLDSGEQPQHF.